The rows below give T cell receptor beta chains drawn from one sample of a study of cytomegalovirus exposure and HLA in healthy donors. The assay was immunoSEQ multiplex PCR, and TCRdb's table has in-frame clones only and misses some. This sample's table has over 100,000 clones. Sequenced material: PBMCs. The receptor set was obtained from a middle-aged man in good health and CMV-seropositive. Both conserved end residues are part of each CDR3. The D gene is left open where the match is weak.

d_call	v_call	j_call	cdr3_length	cdr3_aa	cdr3_nt
.	TRBV5-1	TRBJ1-5	17	CASKPGEGVSSNQPQHF	TGCGCCAGCAAACCCGGGGAGGGGGTATCTAGCAATCAGCCCCAGCATTTT
TRBD2	TRBV29-1	TRBJ2-2	15	CSVESGTTNTGELFF	TGCAGCGTTGAATCCGGGACTACAAACACCGGGGAGCTGTTTTTT
.	TRBV7-9	TRBJ2-5	14	CASSPSDAEKTQYF	TGTGCCAGCAGCCCCTCTGACGCGGAAAAGACCCAGTACTTC
.	TRBV5-4	TRBJ2-7	12	CASSRTNSEQYF	TGTGCCAGCAGCCGTACCAACAGCGAGCAGTACTTC
TRBD2	TRBV7-3	TRBJ2-3	15	CASSRLTSGTDTQYF	TGTGCCAGCAGCCGACTCACTAGCGGCACAGATACGCAGTATTTT
.	TRBV30	TRBJ1-2	11	CAWSLDYGYTF	TGTGCCTGGAGTTTAGACTATGGCTACACCTTC
TRBD2	TRBV5-6	TRBJ2-7	13	CASSFAGRYEQYF	TGTGCCAGCAGCTTCGCCGGGAGGTACGAGCAGTACTTC
TRBD2	TRBV28	TRBJ2-3	17	CASSSQIAGGAPDTQYF	TGTGCCAGCAGTTCACAAATAGCGGGAGGAGCCCCAGATACGCAGTATTTT
TRBD2	TRBV28	TRBJ2-7	13	CASSGGSAYEQYF	TGTGCCAGCAGTGGCGGGAGCGCCTACGAGCAGTACTTC
TRBD2	TRBV19	TRBJ2-2	15	CASSALAGGPGELFF	TGTGCCAGTAGTGCCCTAGCGGGAGGGCCCGGGGAGCTGTTTTTT
.	TRBV7-3	TRBJ2-2	16	CASSPLQDSPPGELFF	TGTGCCAGCAGCCCACTCCAGGACTCCCCGCCCGGGGAGCTGTTTTTT
TRBD2	TRBV11-2	TRBJ2-2	15	CASSIAGLNTGELFF	TGTGCCAGCAGCATAGCGGGGTTGAACACCGGGGAGCTGTTTTTT
.	TRBV18	TRBJ2-1	16	CASSPPVGLAKDEQFF	TGTGCCAGCTCACCACCGGTGGGCCTGGCTAAGGATGAGCAGTTCTTC
.	TRBV7-3	TRBJ2-1	12	CASSYDNSEQFF	TGTGCCAGCAGCTACGACAATTCTGAGCAGTTCTTC
.	TRBV2	TRBJ2-7	13	CASSELGQYEQYF	TGTGCCAGCAGTGAGCTTGGTCAGTACGAGCAGTACTTC
.	TRBV7-9	TRBJ2-7	16	CASSLVGGLASYEQYF	TGTGCCAGCAGCTTAGTTGGGGGGTTAGCTTCCTACGAGCAGTACTTC
.	TRBV7-2	TRBJ2-3	15	CASSWGPQTTDTQYF	TGTGCCAGCAGCTGGGGGCCGCAGACCACAGATACGCAGTATTTT
TRBD2	TRBV28	TRBJ2-1	14	CASSLPTSANEQFF	TGTGCCAGCAGTTTACCTACTAGCGCGAATGAGCAGTTCTTC
TRBD1	TRBV19	TRBJ1-4	17	CASRRQGASASNEKLFF	TGTGCCAGTAGAAGACAGGGGGCATCTGCAAGTAATGAAAAACTGTTTTTT
.	TRBV6-5	TRBJ2-3	11	CASTVHSTQYF	TGTGCCAGCACGGTCCACAGTACGCAGTATTTT
TRBD2	TRBV4-3	TRBJ2-4	19	CASSQDVAGGIEAKNIQYF	TGCGCCAGCAGCCAAGATGTAGCGGGAGGGATCGAAGCCAAAAACATTCAGTACTTC
.	TRBV29-1	TRBJ2-5	13	CSVGRQLGETQYF	TGCAGCGTTGGAAGACAGTTGGGAGAGACCCAGTACTTC
.	TRBV10-3	TRBJ2-2	15	CAIAVGDFPAGELFF	TGTGCCATCGCTGTGGGGGACTTCCCCGCCGGGGAGCTGTTTTTT
.	TRBV7-9	TRBJ1-3	18	CASSPLRQEGFSGNTIYF	TGTGCCAGCAGCCCCCTTAGGCAAGAGGGCTTCTCTGGAAACACCATATATTTT
.	TRBV25-1	TRBJ1-1	14	CASSELGWNTEAFF	TGTGCCAGCAGTGAACTCGGGTGGAACACTGAAGCTTTCTTT
.	TRBV5-6	TRBJ2-7	14	CASSLSFPPGGPLF	TGTGCCAGCAGCTTGTCTTTTCCCCCCGGTGGTCCCCTCTTC
TRBD2	TRBV18	TRBJ2-3	16	CASSPTLAGGTDTQYF	TGTGCCAGCTCACCAACCCTAGCGGGAGGCACAGATACGCAGTATTTT
TRBD2	TRBV28	TRBJ2-3	16	CASSLLASGLPNTQYF	TGTGCCAGCAGTTTATTGGCTAGCGGCCTGCCCAATACGCAGTATTTT
TRBD2	TRBV28	TRBJ2-7	15	CASSPGGSGSYEQYF	TGTGCCAGCAGTCCCGGTGGTAGCGGGAGCTACGAGCAGTACTTC
.	TRBV5-1	TRBJ2-1	14	CASSFGGVLDEQFF	TGCGCCAGCAGCTTTGGCGGGGTTTTGGATGAGCAGTTCTTC
.	TRBV2	TRBJ2-1	16	CASSERGGLTYNEQFF	TGTGCCAGCAGTGAAAGGGGGGGGCTGACCTACAATGAGCAGTTCTTC
TRBD1	TRBV10-3	TRBJ1-2	15	CAISDPGQQLYGYTF	TGTGCCATCAGTGACCCGGGACAGCAGCTCTATGGCTACACCTTC
.	TRBV27	TRBJ2-1	12	CASSFSSNEQFF	TGTGCCAGCAGTTTCTCCTCCAATGAGCAGTTCTTC
TRBD2	TRBV2	TRBJ2-7	15	CASSESLAGAYEQYF	TGTGCCAGCAGTGAAAGCCTAGCGGGAGCCTACGAGCAGTACTTC
.	TRBV23-1	TRBJ2-7	13	CASSQSGLYEQYF	TGCGCCAGCAGTCAATCGGGACTCTACGAGCAGTACTTC
TRBD1	TRBV28	TRBJ2-1	15	CASSFGTAQYNEQFF	TGTGCCAGCAGTTTCGGGACAGCTCAGTACAATGAGCAGTTCTTC
.	TRBV4-1	TRBJ2-2	12	CASSHLTGELFF	TGCGCCAGCAGCCACCTTACCGGGGAGCTGTTTTTT
.	TRBV6-1	TRBJ1-1	14	CASSEEEGGTEAFF	TGTGCCAGCAGTGAAGAGGAGGGAGGAACTGAAGCTTTCTTT
TRBD2	TRBV7-3	TRBJ2-3	16	CASSQGLAGYTDTQYF	TGTGCCAGCAGCCAAGGGCTAGCGGGGTACACAGATACGCAGTATTTT
TRBD2	TRBV28	TRBJ2-7	14	CASGALAGAYEQYF	TGTGCCAGCGGTGCCCTAGCGGGAGCCTACGAGCAGTACTTC
TRBD1	TRBV15	TRBJ2-2	16	CATSAPGQVNTGELFF	TGTGCCACCAGCGCGCCTGGACAGGTGAACACCGGGGAGCTGTTTTTT
TRBD1	TRBV7-9	TRBJ2-7	14	CASSLEWTGVEQYF	TGTGCCAGCAGCTTAGAATGGACAGGGGTCGAGCAGTACTTC
.	TRBV10-3	TRBJ2-7	11	CAISEEYEQYF	TGTGCCATCAGTGAAGAGTACGAGCAGTACTTC
.	TRBV30	TRBJ1-1	13	CAWSADTLGEAFF	TGTGCCTGGAGTGCGGACACTCTGGGAGAAGCTTTCTTT
TRBD2	TRBV7-8	TRBJ2-3	14	CASSRGLGRDTQYF	TGTGCCAGCAGCCGCGGACTAGGGAGGGATACGCAGTATTTT
TRBD2	TRBV4-1	TRBJ2-3	17	CASSHPGLAGGSDTQYF	TGCGCCAGCAGCCACCCGGGACTAGCGGGAGGTTCAGATACGCAGTATTTT
.	TRBV6-1	TRBJ1-2	13	CASKEEGYYGYTF	TGTGCCAGCAAGGAAGAGGGCTACTATGGCTACACCTTC
TRBD2	TRBV19	TRBJ2-1	14	CASSMVQRGGERFF	TGTGCCAGTAGTATGGTCCAGCGCGGGGGGGAGCGGTTCTTC
.	TRBV5-1	TRBJ1-1	13	CASSFDTNTEAFF	TGCGCCAGCAGCTTCGACACGAACACTGAAGCTTTCTTT
TRBD2	TRBV7-6	TRBJ2-7	15	CASSLEASGSYEQYF	TGTGCCAGCAGCTTAGAGGCTAGCGGGAGTTACGAGCAGTACTTC
TRBD2	TRBV28	TRBJ2-7	14	CASSRAGLPREQYF	TGTGCCAGCAGCCGCGCGGGACTACCGCGCGAGCAGTACTTC
TRBD2	TRBV2	TRBJ2-2	17	CASSGGWVAGDPGELFF	TGTGCCAGCAGTGGAGGCTGGGTAGCGGGAGATCCCGGGGAGCTGTTTTTT
.	TRBV29-1	TRBJ2-3	14	CSVDIGRTTDTQYF	TGCAGCGTTGATATTGGCAGAACCACAGATACGCAGTATTTT
TRBD2	TRBV27	TRBJ2-7	16	CASSFLTSDHSYEQYF	TGTGCCAGCAGTTTTCTGACTAGCGACCACTCCTACGAGCAGTACTTC
TRBD1	TRBV5-4	TRBJ2-7	14	CASSLQDRTYEQYF	TGTGCCAGCAGCTTACAGGACAGGACCTACGAGCAGTACTTC